Presented here are 31 T cell receptor beta chains from one specimen sequenced in a study of memory CD4+ T cells and cytomegalovirus serostatus. The sort gate was single viable CD3+CD4+CD8-CD45RO+ cells for memory CD4+ T cells. The assay was immunoSEQ multiplex PCR, and TCRdb's table has in-frame clones only and misses some. The repertoire holds some 26,000 clones, with 76% as singletons. The sequencing sample was made of memory CD4+ T cells from blood. The receptor source for this set is an adult in good health and CMV-seronegative.

The CDR3 protein is CASGFDGNTYNEQFF. CDR3 DNA sequence: TGTGCTAGTGGTTTTGACGGAAATACCTACAATGAGCAGTTCTTC. The V and J genes are TRBV12-5 and TRBJ2-1; D is ambiguous. Germline V gene sequence: CDR1 LGHNT, CDR2 FRNRAP. V was cut by 3 bases and J by 2 bases, with 11 bases left in between. This CDR3 contains 15 residues.

This clone was detected once. The genes are TRBV28 and TRBJ2-7, with 14 positions matching TRBD2. The CDR3 contains 17 residues. Germline lookup yields CDR1 MDHEN and CDR2 SYDVKM. V shed 4 bases and J 3 bases; nucleotides not matched to a gene: 8. CDR3 sequence (DNA): TGTGCCAGCAGTTCAGGACTAGCGGGAGGAACCCGCTACGAGCAGTACTTC. This encodes CASSSGLAGGTRYEQYF.

This CDR3 is CASSPIIGEQYF. CDR3 in DNA: TGTGCCAGCAGTCCGATTATCGGCGAGCAGTACTTC. The J gene is TRBJ2-7, the V gene TRBV7-9; D is unclear. Trimming removed 6 bases from V and 6 bases from J, with 12 bases in between. The CDR3 loop spans 12 amino acids. Germline CDR1 and CDR2: SEHNR and FQNEAQ (reference sequence).

A few counts support this clone. The chain links TRBV18 to TRBJ1-1; 8 nucleotides align to TRBD1. CDR1 and CDR2 (germline): KGHSH, LQKENI. The CDR3 is 14 amino acids. V lost 4 bases and J lost 7; bases outside the gene matches: 8. The CDR3 here is CASSQDGQGGEAFF. The DNA of the CDR3 is TGTGCCAGCTCACAAGACGGACAGGGAGGTGAAGCTTTCTTT.

The V and J genes are TRBV29-1 and TRBJ1-2; 8 positions agree with TRBD1. This CDR3 spans 12 amino acids. V shed 4 bases and J 4 bases; nucleotides not matched to a gene: 2. The germline CDR1 and CDR2 sequences are SQVTM and ANQGSEA. This CDR3 is CSVGQGFYGYTF. CDR3 DNA: TGCAGCGTTGGACAGGGGTTCTATGGCTACACCTTC.

This clone was seen a few times. V is TRBV6-6 and J is TRBJ1-5, with D possibly TRBD1 on 6 matching bases. The germline V and J ends were trimmed by 6 bases and 5 bases, with 11 bases remaining between them. Germline-derived CDR1 and CDR2 are MNHNY and SVGAGI (reference sequence). The CDR3 spans 13 residues. The CDR3 here is CASSQYRDQPQHF. The CDR3 DNA sequence: TGTGCCAGCAGCCAATACAGGGATCAGCCCCAGCATTTT.

The rearrangement uses TRBV2 and TRBJ1-3; D is perhaps TRBD1 (6 bases). This CDR3 contains 17 residues. Germline CDR1 reads SNHLY; CDR2 reads FYNNEI. V was clipped by 8 bases and J by 4 bases, with 24 bases between them. Written as DNA, the CDR3 is TGTGCCAGCGCCAGAACATGGGGGGGCGCGGAAGGAAACACCATATATTTT. It codes for CASARTWGGAEGNTIYF.

This clone appeared a few times. The J gene is TRBJ2-2, the V gene TRBV2; D gene uncertain. V was trimmed by 7 bases and J by 5 bases, leaving 11 bases between them. Germline-derived CDR1 and CDR2 are SNHLY and FYNNEI. This CDR3 comprises 13 residues. The CDR3 spells CASMSLGTGELFF. The CDR3 nucleotides are TGTGCCAGCATGAGTTTAGGAACCGGGGAGCTGTTTTTT.

V usage is TRBV19 and J usage is TRBJ2-4; D ambiguous. Trimming pared 3 bases from V and 8 bases from J, leaving 5 bases between. Germline V gene data show CDR1 as LNHDA and CDR2 as SQIVND (reference sequence). This CDR3 region has 11 residues. For the CDR3, the DNA is TGTGCCAGTAGTATCCGGGACATTCAGTACTTC. Its translation: CASSIRDIQYF.

This rearrangement joins TRBV10-3 to TRBJ2-5, with D perhaps TRBD1 (6 bases). Germline CDR1 and CDR2: ENHRY and SYGVKD. The CDR3 consists of 13 residues. V shed 6 bases and J shed 1 base, with 9 bases lying between them. CDR3 loop: CAIRQGSQETQYF. CDR3 nucleotide sequence: TGTGCCATCAGGCAGGGGTCCCAAGAGACCCAGTACTTC.

The CDR3 DNA reads TGTGCCAGCAGCTTTTCGGGGGCGAGCAACAATGAGCAGTTCTTC. Translation gives CASSFSGASNNEQFF. The gene calls are TRBV11-3 and TRBJ2-1, with D perhaps assigned TRBD1 or TRBD2 (6 bases each). The CDR3 totals 15 residues. V lost 3 bases to trimming and J lost 5 bases, with 14 bases between them. Germline loops: CDR1 SGHNT, CDR2 YENEEA.

The rearrangement uses TRBV7-2 and TRBJ2-7; no definite D call. The CDR3 runs to 11 residues. The V gene's germline CDR1 is SGHTA and CDR2 FQGNSA. The V end was cut by 3 bases, the J end by 2 bases, with 2 bases between. CDR3 coding DNA: TGTGCCAGCAGCTTCGCCTACGAGCAGTACTTC. Translation gives CASSFAYEQYF.

The V and J genes are TRBV4-2 and TRBJ1-1; D is unclear. The V gene's germline CDR1 is LGHNA and CDR2 YNFKEQ. Trimming left V 0 bases short and J 0 bases short, with 11 bases between. This CDR3 spans 16 amino acids. CDR3 residues: CASSQDAASLNTEAFF. CDR3 coding DNA: TGTGCCAGCAGCCAAGATGCAGCCAGTTTGAACACTGAAGCTTTCTTT.

The chain combines TRBV6-5 with TRBJ1-2, with 7 bases identical to TRBD1. Per the germline V gene, CDR1 is MNHEY and CDR2 is SVGAGI. The CDR3 is 15 residues long. J lost 2 bases, V lost 5 bases, and 8 bases had no gene match. CDR3 sequence (DNA): TGTGCCAGCAGTCGCTCGGGACAGCGGAACTATGGCTACACCTTC. Amino acids: CASSRSGQRNYGYTF.

The chain carries TRBV19 and TRBJ2-7; 11 nucleotides agree with TRBD1. The germline CDR1 and CDR2 sequences are LNHDA and SQIVND (reference sequence). V gave up 2 bases and J gave up 3 bases; unmatched junction bases: 3. This CDR3 comprises 15 residues. CDR3 DNA: TGTGCCAGTAGTATACCCGGGACAGGGGGCTACGAGCAGTACTTC. This codes for CASSIPGTGGYEQYF.

This clone occurred a few times. The V call is TRBV18, the J call TRBJ1-6; tentative D call: TRBD1 (6 bases). Trimming shortened V by 4 bases and J by 8 bases, and 12 bases separated the two germline ends. CDR1 and CDR2 (germline): KGHSH, LQKENI. The CDR3 length is 14 residues. The DNA of the CDR3 is TGTGCCAGCTCACAACAGGGATGGGATTCACCCCTCCACTTT. It codes for CASSQQGWDSPLHF.

The chain carries TRBV7-2 and TRBJ1-3, with TRBD1 identical over 7 bases. With V trimmed by 5 bases and J by 0 bases, 13 bases remained unmatched. The germline V gene encodes CDR1 SGHTA and CDR2 FQGNSA. This CDR3 region has 18 residues. The CDR3 coding sequence is TGTGCCAGCAGCCACATCTTCCCCGGGACAGACTCTGGAAACACCATATATTTT. Translation gives CASSHIFPGTDSGNTIYF.

This clone was found a few times. The chain combines TRBV9 with TRBJ2-5; the match to TRBD2 covers 7 bases. Losses at the gene ends were 4 bases for V and 4 bases for J; bases not matched to a gene: 10. The CDR3 is 15 residues long. Germline V lookup: CDR1 SGDLS, CDR2 YYNGEE. In nucleotides, the CDR3 is TGTGCCAGCAGCAGACTTGGGGGGGGTTCAGAGACCCAGTACTTC. As protein: CASSRLGGGSETQYF.

Here the CDR3 DNA reads TGTGCCTGGAGCGGAGGGGGCAGCTCTGGAAACACCATATATTTT. The encoded protein is CAWSGGGSSGNTIYF. The V call is TRBV30, the J call TRBJ1-3, with 7 bases aligning to TRBD1. J gave up 0 bases and V 3 bases, and 5 bases lay outside the gene matches. Per germline, CDR1 GTSNPN and CDR2 SVGIG (reference sequence). The CDR3 is 15 residues long.

This clone has a handful of counts. The sample carries other DNA sequences with the same CDR3. The V call is TRBV19, the J call TRBJ1-5, with D tentatively TRBD1 (5 bases). V lost 6 bases, J lost 3 bases, and 12 bases lay in between. Germline V gene lookup returns CDR1 LNHDA and CDR2 SQIVND (reference sequence). The CDR3 sequence is 14 residues long. CDR3 DNA sequence: TGTGCCAGTAGAAGGGGACGGGACAATCAGCCCCAGCATTTT. Its translation is CASRRGRDNQPQHF.

This clone appeared a few times. The J gene is TRBJ2-1, the V gene TRBV7-9; TRBD2 might be the D (5 bases). The ends were cut back, 1 base at V and 0 bases at J, with 7 bases in the middle. This CDR3 spans 15 amino acids. Germline V gene lookup returns CDR1 SEHNR and CDR2 FQNEAQ (reference sequence). The CDR3 loop is CASSLVSGSYNEQFF. The CDR3 DNA reads TGTGCCAGCAGCTTAGTGAGCGGCTCCTACAATGAGCAGTTCTTC. Full variable domain (missing parts from reference TRBV7-9 and TRBJ2-1): DTGVSQNPRHKITKRGQNVTFRCDPISEHNRLYWYRQTLGQGPEFLTYFQNEAQLEKSRLLSDRFSAERPKGSFSTLEIQRTEQGDSAMYLCASSLVSGSYNEQFFGPGTRLTVL.

This clone was observed a handful of times. This chain connects TRBV7-2 to TRBJ2-3; D is uncertain. The CDR3 is made up of 14 amino acids. Trimming stripped 5 bases from V and 0 bases from J, with 9 bases between. In germline, CDR1 is SGHTA, CDR2 FQGNSA. CDR3 nucleotide sequence: TGTGCCAGCAGCCTCCCCCCTAGCACAGATACGCAGTATTTT. Translation gives CASSLPPSTDTQYF.

This clone came up a few times. The chain joins TRBV5-1 to TRBJ1-1; the D gene is possibly TRBD1 (5 bases). Germline loops: CDR1 SGHRS, CDR2 YFSETQ. Between the trimmed V and J ends, which lost 5 bases and 7 bases, there was a span of 12 bases. The CDR3 loop spans 12 amino acids. CDR3 loop: CASSFWGDEAFF. The CDR3 bases are TGCGCCAGCAGTTTCTGGGGGGATGAAGCTTTCTTT.

Relative to its sample, this clone is medium-sized. The V call is TRBV4-2, the J call TRBJ2-5; D is possibly TRBD2 (6 bases). The CDR3 has 14 residues. The germline V and J ends were trimmed by 0 bases and 3 bases, with 8 bases remaining between them. From germline, CDR1 is LGHNA and CDR2 YNFKEQ. The CDR3 DNA follows: TGTGCCAGCAGCCAAGACCGCGGGGAAGAGACCCAGTACTTC. Its protein is CASSQDRGEETQYF.

The chain couples TRBV2 to TRBJ1-1; D ambiguous. The CDR3 extends over 15 amino acids. Germline assignment: CDR1 SNHLY and CDR2 FYNNEI. Trimming removed 1 base at V and 4 bases at J, with 13 bases between. The CDR3 DNA follows: TGTGCCAGCAGTGAAGTTCCGGGTTGGGGCACTGAAGCTTTCTTT. This gives the protein CASSEVPGWGTEAFF.

The chain carries TRBV28 and TRBJ1-2; D may be TRBD1 (6 bases). Germline-derived CDR1 and CDR2 are MDHEN and SYDVKM. V gave up 11 bases and J gave up 4 bases, with 14 bases separating them. CDR3 size: 12 residues. The CDR3 DNA reads as TGTGCCGGAGGGGGGCGCGGCTATGGCTACACCTTC. Its translation: CAGGGRGYGYTF.

The chain couples TRBV5-1 to TRBJ1-3, with 8 bases lining up with TRBD1. With 4 bases clipped from V and 7 bases from J, the junction kept 4 bases outside the gene matches. The germline CDR1 and CDR2 sequences are SGHRS and YFSETQ. There are 13 residues in the CDR3. CDR3 loop: CASSTGQGNTIYF. DNA for the CDR3: TGCGCCAGCAGCACCGGACAGGGTAACACCATATATTTT.

This chain uses TRBV13 with TRBJ2-3; a possible D gene is TRBD1 (6 bases). This CDR3 has 13 residues. The germline CDR1 and CDR2 sequences are PRHDT and FYEKMQ (reference sequence). Between the trimmed V and J ends, which lost 4 bases and 5 bases, there was a span of 10 bases. DNA for the CDR3: TGTGCCAGCAGCTCACTACAGGGAGATACGCAGTATTTT. Amino acid sequence: CASSSLQGDTQYF.

This CDR3 is CASSQEWTSGSYNEQFF. The DNA of the CDR3 is TGCGCCAGCAGCCAAGAATGGACTAGCGGCTCCTACAATGAGCAGTTCTTC. The chain joins TRBV4-3 to TRBJ2-1; 10 bases agree with TRBD2. This CDR3 contains 17 residues. V shed 0 bases, J shed 0 bases, and the junction held 2 bases outside the gene matches. In germline, CDR1 is LGHNA, CDR2 YSLEER.

This rearrangement joins TRBV7-2 to TRBJ1-5; D may be TRBD1 (5 bases). Germline V gene sequence: CDR1 SGHTA, CDR2 FQGNSA. V lost 1 base and J lost 7, with 14 bases in between. The CDR3 is 15 residues long. CDR3 region: CASSLEERGFQPQHF. In DNA, the CDR3 is TGTGCCAGCAGCTTAGAGGAGAGGGGATTCCAGCCCCAGCATTTT.

V gene TRBV18 combines with J gene TRBJ2-3, with 10 nucleotides matching TRBD2. CDR3 length: 18 residues. V shed 2 bases, J shed 1 base, and the junction held 9 bases outside the gene matches. Germline V gene data show CDR1 as KGHSH and CDR2 as LQKENI. The CDR3 sequence is CASSPTLAGAVGTDTQYF. The CDR3 nucleotides are TGTGCCAGCTCACCAACGCTAGCGGGAGCGGTAGGCACAGATACGCAGTATTTT.